The entry below describes one T cell receptor (beta chain). Antigen unknown. CDR1 is GTSNPN, CDR2 SVGIG, per germline (reference sequence). The CDR3 covers 13 residues. Deletions cut 6 bases from V and 4 bases from J, with 15 bases between. The sample is drawn from a study of shared clonotypes between healthy human individuals. General study points: Non-shared clonotypes showed lower generation probabilities than clonotypes common to all four donors.

Using immunoSEQ multiplex PCR, the repertoire was profiled, and TCRdb retains in-frame clones only, with some absent. The sample contains approximately 980,000 clones, 70% to 85% of which appear only once. All donors qualified as healthy HIV-negative adults and had experienced no recent acute infections or vaccinations. The TCR originated in a man younger than 35 in good health. Sequenced input: memory CD4+ T cells sorted from blood. Subset here: CD45RA-negative fraction. V usage is TRBV30 and J usage is TRBJ1-1; D not resolved. The CDR3 nucleotides read TGTGCCTGTCCCGGACCTGGTAGCACTGAAGCTTTCTTT. Its protein is CACPGPGSTEAFF.